A few counts support the clone carrying this TCR beta chain. Its matching antigen is unknown. With a far larger clone one base away, a read error is the likely cause. Sorted cells reached over 95% purity in every population. Reverse transcription of all isolated RNA meant that expressed TCRB transcripts were sequenced. TCRdb's copy holds only in-frame clones and misses some; the assay was immunoSEQ multiplex PCR. The repertoire holds under 300,000 clones, with about 25% as singletons. This specimen comes from a study of beta chain features in type 1 diabetes. Trimming shortened V by 11 bases and J by 3 bases, and 17 bases separated the two germline ends. CDR1 is MDHEN, CDR2 SYDVKM, per germline. CDR3 size: 15 residues. Study results and limitations: Shortening that was moderate but significant affected the TCRB CDR3s of Type 1 diabetes patients in all four CD4+ subsets. A greater similarity of naive, central memory and Treg TCRB repertoires was seen among patients than among healthy donors. When VDJ junctions were examined, type 1 diabetes patients showed fewer insertions and more deletions.

V is TRBV28 and J is TRBJ2-6; D possibly uses TRBD1 or TRBD2 (5 bases each). This sequence was found in a man younger than 40 in good health. The sample consisted of central memory CD4+ T cells from blood. The CDR3 spells CARLPEGLGANVLTF. For the CDR3, the DNA is TGTGCCCGCCTCCCCGAGGGGCTTGGGGCCAACGTCCTGACTTTC.